This is a list of T cell receptor delta chains from one sample in a study of gamma delta lymphoproliferative disorders and STAT genes. TCRdb fed the multiplex PCR reads to CATT. The sample carries some 250 delta-chain clones, around 4% recorded once. The sequenced sample consisted of blood. Source of these receptors: a human donor with gamma-delta T-cell large granular lymphocyte leukemia. The CDR3 runs from the conserved cysteine through the conserved F or W. A D gene is named only where the DNA matches it firmly. A row's size may be missing; if present it is once, few, many or a size class.

cdr3_aa: CAPPIRSGAYTDKLIF
cdr3_nt: TGTGCTCCGCCGATACGTTCTGGGGCTTACACCGATAAACTCATCTTT
v_call: TRDV1
d_call: NA
clone_size: few
j_call: TRDJ1

cdr3_aa: CALGLPEAGGTDKLIF
cdr3_nt: TGTGCTCTTGGGTTACCAGAGGCCGGGGGGACCGATAAACTCATCTTT
v_call: TRDV1
d_call: NA
clone_size: NA
j_call: TRDJ1

cdr3_aa: CALGELGSYVILGDNTDKLIF
cdr3_nt: TGTGCTCTTGGGGAACTGGGTTCCTACGTGATACTGGGGGATAACACCGATAAACTCATCTTT
v_call: TRDV1
d_call: TRDD3
clone_size: few
j_call: TRDJ1

cdr3_aa: CACDTVGQSGDTTGPDKLIF
cdr3_nt: TGTGCCTGTGACACCGTGGGACAGTCAGGCGACACGACCGGCCCCGATAAACTCATCTTT
v_call: TRDV2
d_call: NA
clone_size: medium-sized
j_call: TRDJ1

cdr3_aa: CACDTLTSPGGYAATDKLIF
cdr3_nt: TGTGCCTGTGACACCCTAACTTCTCCTGGGGGATACGCCGCCACCGATAAACTCATCTTT
v_call: TRDV2
d_call: TRDD3
clone_size: large
j_call: TRDJ1

cdr3_aa: CALGELDGLPTGGSHEYTDKLIF
cdr3_nt: TGTGCTCTTGGGGAACTAGACGGCCTGCCTACTGGGGGATCCCACGAGTACACCGATAAACTCATCTTT
v_call: TRDV1
d_call: TRDD3
clone_size: few
j_call: TRDJ1

cdr3_aa: CALGELQAGGIYRYTDKLIF
cdr3_nt: TGTGCTCTTGGGGAACTTCAGGCAGGGGGGATCTACCGGTACACCGATAAACTCATCTTT
v_call: TRDV1
d_call: TRDD3
clone_size: NA
j_call: TRDJ1

cdr3_aa: CACDTVRGIQGSRMGADKLIF
cdr3_nt: TGTGCCTGTGACACCGTCCGGGGGATACAAGGGTCACGGATGGGAGCCGATAAACTCATCTTT
v_call: TRDV2
d_call: TRDD3
clone_size: many
j_call: TRDJ1

cdr3_aa: CACDSVLGVHDTDKLIF
cdr3_nt: TGTGCCTGTGACTCCGTACTGGGGGTCCATGACACCGATAAACTCATCTTT
v_call: TRDV2
d_call: TRDD3
clone_size: medium-sized
j_call: TRDJ1

cdr3_aa: CACDTVELGAYTDKLIF
cdr3_nt: TGTGCCTGTGACACCGTGGAGTTGGGGGCCTACACCGATAAACTCATCTTT
v_call: TRDV2
d_call: NA
clone_size: medium-sized
j_call: TRDJ1

cdr3_aa: CSVLLCDEFSWRAYTDKLIF
cdr3_nt: NA
v_call: TRAV29/DV5
d_call: NA
clone_size: many
j_call: TRDJ1